These T cell receptor beta chains were read from a single sample in a study of OX40 agonist ivuxolimab in advanced cancers. Produced via immunoSEQ multiplex PCR; TCRdb's table is partial and in-frame only. This table holds roughly 45,000 clones, approximately 86% found once. Sample: CD4+ or CD8+ T cells sorted from blood, taken in a trial of the OX40 agonist ivuxolimab. The receptors originated from an adult with an advanced solid tumor such as melanoma, head and neck, liver or kidney cancer. Each CDR3 is given with its conserved first and last residue. Fields, in order: J gene, clone size, D gene, V gene, CDR3 DNA, CDR3 protein. D genes are given only for firm matches. Clone size is given for some rows only: seen once, a few or many times, or a class if the clone is expanded.

>TRBJ1-5|.|.|TRBV5-1
TGCGCCAGCAGCTTGGACGGGTTATCCAATCAGCCCCAGCATTTT
CASSLDGLSNQPQHF
>TRBJ1-4|.|TRBD1|TRBV4-3
TGCGCCAGCAGCCTATGGACAGGGCGTGAAAAACTGTTTTTT
CASSLWTGREKLFF
>TRBJ2-1|.|TRBD1|TRBV6-1
TGTGCCAGCAGCGGGACAGGGGTGATGAATGAGCAGTTCTTC
CASSGTGVMNEQFF
>TRBJ1-1|few|.|TRBV5-6
TGTGCCAGCAGCGAGGGTTGGGGTGAAGCTTTCTTT
CASSEGWGEAFF
>TRBJ2-7|.|TRBD2|TRBV30
TGTGCCTGGTCCGGGAGGCAGCAGTACTTC
CAWSGRQQYF
>TRBJ2-1|.|TRBD2|TRBV14
TGTGCCAGCAGCTTGCCGGGACTAGCGGGGGGGCATGAGCAGTTCTTC
CASSLPGLAGGHEQFF
>TRBJ1-1|few|TRBD1|TRBV6-1
TGTGCCAGCAGTAGACAGGGTAGGGGTAAAAATGAAGCTTTCTTT
CASSRQGRGKNEAFF
>TRBJ1-2|.|.|TRBV5-1
TGCGCCAGCAGCTTGTTGGACGCTAACTATGGCTACACCTTC
CASSLLDANYGYTF
>TRBJ1-6|.|.|TRBV7-9
TGTGCCAGCAGCGTCGTTAATTCACCCCTCCACTTT
CASSVVNSPLHF
>TRBJ2-7|.|TRBD2|TRBV18
TGTGCCAGCTCACCAGGGGGGGACGAGCAGTACTTC
CASSPGGDEQYF
>TRBJ1-5|once|.|TRBV30
TGTGCCTGGAGGGCAACAGGGTTTGGACAGCCCCAGCATTTT
CAWRATGFGQPQHF
>TRBJ1-1|few|TRBD1|TRBV18
TGTGCCAGCTCACCGGCGAGGGACAGTGGAGCTTTCTTT
CASSPARDSGAFF
>TRBJ2-7|.|TRBD1|TRBV2
TGTGCCAGCAGTCCCGGGACAGAACCCTACGAGCAGTACTTC
CASSPGTEPYEQYF
>TRBJ2-3|.|TRBD1|TRBV9
TGTGCCAGCAACCAGGCAGGGGGAGGCACAGATACGCAGTATTTT
CASNQAGGGTDTQYF
>TRBJ2-6|.|.|TRBV2
TGTGCCAGCAGGCAAAGGGCTGGGGCCAACGTCCTGACTTTC
CASRQRAGANVLTF
>TRBJ2-7|few|.|TRBV7-2
TGTGCCAGCAGTCCCAGTCCCAGCTTACTCTACGAGCAGTACTTC
CASSPSPSLLYEQYF
>TRBJ1-2|few|.|TRBV10-1
TGCGCCAGCAGTGAGTATGTTGAAGGCTACACCTTC
CASSEYVEGYTF
>TRBJ1-5|few|TRBD1|TRBV12-5
TGTGCTAGTGGTCAACGACAGGGTGGAGGTCAGCCCCAGCATTTT
CASGQRQGGGQPQHF
>TRBJ2-3|.|TRBD2|TRBV11-1
TGTGCCAGCAGCTTAGGACTAGCGGGCACCACAGATACGCAGTATTTT
CASSLGLAGTTDTQYF
>TRBJ1-3|.|.|TRBV6-5
TGTGCCAGCAGTAATTATGGAACCTCTGGAAACACCATATATTTT
CASSNYGTSGNTIYF
>TRBJ1-2|.|.|TRBV19
TGTGCCAGTAGTATAGGCAGTTTTCGCCGGAACTACTATGGCTACACCTTC
CASSIGSFRRNYYGYTF
>TRBJ2-7|.|TRBD1|TRBV7-8
TGTGCCAGCAGCTCAGGGACAGCACACTCCTACGAGCAGTACTTC
CASSSGTAHSYEQYF
>TRBJ1-6|.|.|TRBV5-1
TGCGCCAGCAGCTGGACCGGGACGACGAGCTCCTATAATTCACCCCTCCACTTT
CASSWTGTTSSYNSPLHF
>TRBJ2-1|.|TRBD2|TRBV7-3
TGTGCCAGCAGCTTATCGGGGACTAGCGGCAACAATGAGCAGTTCTTC
CASSLSGTSGNNEQFF
>TRBJ2-3|.|TRBD2|TRBV9
TGTGCCAGCAGCGTAGGGACTAGCGCGACAGATACGCAGTATTTT
CASSVGTSATDTQYF
>TRBJ1-5|once|TRBD1|TRBV19
TGTGCCAGTAGGGATACAGGGGGGCTGGGCCAGCCCCAGCATTTT
CASRDTGGLGQPQHF
>TRBJ2-4|.|TRBD2|TRBV30
TGTGCCTGGTCCGGGACTAGCGGAAAAAACATTCAGTACTTC
CAWSGTSGKNIQYF
>TRBJ2-7|.|.|TRBV5-1
TGCGCCAGCAGCTTGGGCGGGGCATCCTACGAGCAGTACTTC
CASSLGGASYEQYF
>TRBJ1-5|.|.|TRBV4-2
TGTGCCAGCAGCCCCGAGGACATAGCTCAGCCCCAGCATTTT
CASSPEDIAQPQHF
>TRBJ1-2|.|.|TRBV5-6
TGTGCCAGCAGCTTAGGGATCTACGAAGGCACTGGTGGCTACACCTTC
CASSLGIYEGTGGYTF
>TRBJ2-5|.|TRBD2|TRBV25-1
TGTGCCAGCAGCGCTAGCGGACCTCCGGCCCAGTACTTC
CASSASGPPAQYF
>TRBJ1-1|few|.|TRBV18
TGTGCCAGCTCACGACAGAACACTGAAGCTTTCTTT
CASSRQNTEAFF
>TRBJ2-5|.|TRBD2|TRBV7-2
TGTGCCAGCAGCCTGAGCGGGAGCCAAGAGACCCAGTACTTC
CASSLSGSQETQYF
>TRBJ1-6|once|.|TRBV27
TGTGCCAGCAGTTTCTGGGGAGATAATTCACCCCTCCACTTT
CASSFWGDNSPLHF
>TRBJ2-2|.|TRBD1|TRBV12-5
TGTGCTAGTGGCCAGACAGGGGGCGCAGACACCGGGGAGCTGTTTTTT
CASGQTGGADTGELFF
>TRBJ1-2|.|TRBD1|TRBV6-5
TGTGCCAGCAGAAAACAGGGGAACTATGGCTACACCTTC
CASRKQGNYGYTF
>TRBJ2-3|.|TRBD1|TRBV27
TGTGCCAGCAGTTTATACGGGACAGGGGGCACAGATACGCAGTATTTT
CASSLYGTGGTDTQYF
>TRBJ1-1|few|.|TRBV6-6
TGTGCCAGCACCCCACAGGGCCTGGACACTGAAGCTTTCTTT
CASTPQGLDTEAFF
>TRBJ1-2|.|.|TRBV6-1
TGTGCCAGCAGTCCCAACAGCTATGGCTACACCTTC
CASSPNSYGYTF
>TRBJ1-2|once|.|TRBV6-5
TGTGCCAGCAGTAGGCAGGGTCGAGGCTACACCTTC
CASSRQGRGYTF
>TRBJ2-2|once|.|TRBV29-1
TGCAGCGTGGCAGGGGTCCTCACCGGGGAGCTGTTTTTT
CSVAGVLTGELFF
>TRBJ2-1|.|TRBD2|TRBV9
TGTGCCAGCAGCGGATCACCGACTCAAAAACTAGCGGGGGGGCGCAATGAGCAGTTCTTC
CASSGSPTQKLAGGRNEQFF
>TRBJ1-6|once|.|TRBV6-6
TGTGCCAGCAGCAACAGGGTCCAGATCAATTCACCCCTCCACTTT
CASSNRVQINSPLHF
>TRBJ2-3|.|TRBD2|TRBV5-3
TGTGCCAGAAGCCACGGGACTAAAGGAGATACGCAGTATTTT
CARSHGTKGDTQYF
>TRBJ2-7|.|.|TRBV6-5
TGTGCCAGCAGTTTTCTCCAGGGGGGGAGGTCCGAGCAGTACTTC
CASSFLQGGRSEQYF
>TRBJ1-1|once|.|TRBV5-1
TGCGCCAGCAGCAGGACCGGGACAAACACTGAAGCTTTCTTT
CASSRTGTNTEAFF
>TRBJ1-5|.|TRBD1|TRBV6-1
TGTGCCAGCAGTCCGGGACAGGGGAAAAATCAGCCCCAGCATTTT
CASSPGQGKNQPQHF
>TRBJ1-1|.|.|TRBV27
TGTGCCAGCATTGGTTACGGGGGCCTAACTGAAGCTTTCTTT
CASIGYGGLTEAFF
>TRBJ1-5|.|.|TRBV7-2
TGTGCCAGCAGCTTAGTGCGGGATCAGCCCCAGCATTTT
CASSLVRDQPQHF
>TRBJ2-3|few|TRBD2|TRBV13
TGTGCCAGCAGCGAGGTGAAGTACGGGGGACTAGAAGACACAGATACGCAGTATTTT
CASSEVKYGGLEDTDTQYF